This T cell receptor beta chain was retrieved from a study of blood T cell repertoires in COVID-19. At the level of the study: Samples came from the United States, Italy and Spain, spanning acute and convalescent COVID-19. Sources were T cells, B-cell-depleted T cells, or PBMCs; the material itself was cDNA or gDNA.

Under the authors' procedure: Nucleated cell number was recorded as an estimate derived from reference gene primer amplification. Profiled with immunoSEQ multiplex PCR; TCRdb holds only in-frame clones, not every one. The V and J calls and clone size were taken over from that table, and D and trimming were inferred from the DNA. This sample has 70,000 or so clones, with approximately 90% found just once. The CDR3 consists of 15 residues. Germline CDR1 and CDR2: KGHSH and LQKENI. V trimming: 2 bases; J trimming: 4 bases; junction bases outside the gene matches: 7. The sequence came from a man between 65 and 85 years old with active COVID-19. V is TRBV18 and J is TRBJ1-2, with 7 bases identical to TRBD1. Specimen: peripheral blood. The CDR3 DNA is TGTGCCAGCTCACCAGAGTCCGGGACAGCCTATGGCTACACCTTC. It is translated as CASSPESGTAYGYTF.